The 9 T cell receptor beta chains below were found in one sample sequenced in a study of a mutant IDH1 vaccine in newly diagnosed glioma. Time point of the sample: week 35, safety follow-up. In every dose of vaccine, 300 ug of mutant IDH1 20-mer peptide was given alongside topical imiquimod. Repertoires were generated with immunoSEQ multiplex PCR, while TCRdb's copy carries only in-frame clones and drops some. The sample has tens of thousands of clones; roughly 91% are singletons. No antigen has been assigned to these receptors. Here the sequenced sample was PBMCs, taken from a glioma patient whose treatment included an IDH1 peptide vaccine. The receptors here all came from a woman in her 40s with glioma.

The chain combines TRBV9 with TRBJ1-2; 7 bases align to TRBD1. V lost 3 bases, J lost 7 bases, and 9 bases stayed unmatched. Per germline, CDR1 SGDLS and CDR2 YYNGEE. The CDR3 sequence is 14 residues long. This CDR3 reads CASSDHRGWGGYTF. The CDR3 nucleotides read TGTGCCAGCAGCGACCACAGGGGATGGGGTGGCTACACCTTC.

This chain connects TRBV4-2 to TRBJ2-1; 11 bases are shared with TRBD2. CDR1 and CDR2 (germline): LGHNA, YNFKEQ. This CDR3 has 16 amino acids. V dropped 0 bases and J dropped 10; count of bases not matched to a gene: 8. CDR3: CASSQDLIAGGREQFF. DNA for the CDR3: TGTGCCAGCAGCCAAGACTTGATAGCGGGAGGGCGGGAGCAGTTCTTC.

This chain uses TRBV21-1 with TRBJ2-2; no DNA check was done on the table's D call, TRBD1. TRBV21-1 is tagged as a pseudogene. The length of the CDR3 is 17 residues. The CDR3: CASSKERQGEILRDLFF. The CDR3 bases are TGTGCCAGCAGCAAAGAGAGGCAGGGGGAGATTTTGAGGGATCTGTTTTTT.

The rearrangement uses TRBV6-1 and TRBJ2-7; D remains unclear. This CDR3 has 15 amino acids. Germline V lookup: CDR1 MNHNS, CDR2 SASEGT. Trimming shortened V by 4 bases and J by 5 bases, and 18 bases separated the two germline ends. The CDR3 sequence is CASSGFRPSPNEQYF. Written as DNA, the CDR3 is TGTGCCAGCAGTGGGTTCAGGCCATCTCCTAACGAGCAGTACTTC.

This clone was observed once. The V gene is TRBV4-1, the J gene TRBJ1-1, with TRBD1 matching over 7 bases. CDR1 and CDR2 (germline): MGHRA, YSYEKL. V gave up 3 bases and J gave up 1 base; unmatched junction bases: 2. CDR3 length: 14 residues. Here the CDR3 DNA reads TGCGCCAGCAGCCAGGGGACAGCGAACACTGAAGCTTTCTTT. Its translation: CASSQGTANTEAFF.

This rearrangement joins TRBV28 to TRBJ1-3; D gene unclear. Trimming cost V 6 bases and J 0 bases, with 15 bases left between them. Germline V gene lookup returns CDR1 MDHEN and CDR2 SYDVKM. The CDR3 loop spans 16 amino acids. CDR3 loop: CASRVKENFSGNTIYF. CDR3 DNA: TGTGCCAGCAGGGTCAAAGAGAATTTCTCTGGAAACACCATATATTTT.

This sequence joins TRBV2 and TRBJ1-5; D possibly corresponds to TRBD1 (6 bases). Per the germline V gene, CDR1 is SNHLY and CDR2 is FYNNEI. This CDR3 contains 13 residues. The V and J ends lost 6 bases and 7 bases respectively, with 13 bases between them. The CDR3 spells CASRDSEGQPQHF. CDR3 coding DNA: TGTGCCAGCAGGGACAGCGAGGGGCAGCCCCAGCATTTT. Full variable domain (rest looked up from reference TRBV2 and TRBJ1-5): EPEVTQTPSHQVTQMGQEVILRCVPISNHLYFYWYRQILGQKVEFLVSFYNNEISEKSEIFDDQFSVERPDGSNFTLKIRSTKLEDSAMYFCASRDSEGQPQHFGDGTRLSIL.

The rearrangement uses TRBV30 and TRBJ1-5; D is unclear. Deletions cut 2 bases from V and 4 bases from J, with 9 bases between. The CDR3 runs to 13 residues. Germline V gives CDR1 GTSNPN, CDR2 SVGIG (reference sequence). The CDR3 sequence is CAWSIRRNQPQHF. CDR3 nucleotides: TGTGCCTGGAGTATTCGGAGGAATCAGCCCCAGCATTTT.

The chain couples TRBV7-9 to TRBJ2-7; TRBD1 is a possible D gene (6 bases). In germline, CDR1 is SEHNR, CDR2 FQNEAQ (reference sequence). This CDR3 is 13 amino acids long. Trimming shortened V by 2 bases and J by 2 bases, and 7 bases separated the two germline ends. CDR3 sequence (DNA): TGTGCCAGCAGCTTAACAGGGCCCTACGAGCAGTACTTC. Protein sequence: CASSLTGPYEQYF.